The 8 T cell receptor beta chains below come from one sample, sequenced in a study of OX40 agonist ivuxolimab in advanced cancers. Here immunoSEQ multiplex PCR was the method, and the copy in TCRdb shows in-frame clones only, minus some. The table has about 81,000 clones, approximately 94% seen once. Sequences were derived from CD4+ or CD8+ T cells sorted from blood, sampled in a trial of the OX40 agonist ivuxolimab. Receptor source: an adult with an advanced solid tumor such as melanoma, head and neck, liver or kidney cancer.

The CDR3 region has the DNA TGCGCCATACCCGGGGGCGGAGGCACCGGGGAGCTGTTTTTT. Encoded protein: CAIPGGGGTGELFF. The J gene is TRBJ2-2, the V gene TRBV23-1; the D call may be TRBD1 or TRBD2 (6 bases each). TRBV23-1 is an ORF, with its function uncertain. The length of the CDR3 is 14 residues. V lost 10 bases, J lost 4 bases, and 16 bases lay in between.

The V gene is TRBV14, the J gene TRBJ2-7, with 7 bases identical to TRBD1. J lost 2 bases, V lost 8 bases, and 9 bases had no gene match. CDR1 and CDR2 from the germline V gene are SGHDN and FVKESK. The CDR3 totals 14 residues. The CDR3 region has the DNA TGTGCCAGCCCTCCTTCCCAGGGGGCCTACGAGCAGTACTTC. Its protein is CASPPSQGAYEQYF.

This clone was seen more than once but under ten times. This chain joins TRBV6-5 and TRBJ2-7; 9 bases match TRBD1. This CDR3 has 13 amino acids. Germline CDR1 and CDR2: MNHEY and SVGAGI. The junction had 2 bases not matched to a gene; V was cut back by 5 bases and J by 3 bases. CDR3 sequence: CASSGTGHYEQYF. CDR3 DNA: TGTGCCAGCAGTGGGACAGGGCACTACGAGCAGTACTTC.

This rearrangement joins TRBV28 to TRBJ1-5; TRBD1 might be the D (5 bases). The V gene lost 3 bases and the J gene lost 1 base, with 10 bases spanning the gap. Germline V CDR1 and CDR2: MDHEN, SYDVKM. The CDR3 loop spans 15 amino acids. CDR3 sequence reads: CASSFTEGSNQPQHF. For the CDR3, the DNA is TGTGCCAGCAGTTTTACGGAGGGGAGCAATCAGCCCCAGCATTTT.

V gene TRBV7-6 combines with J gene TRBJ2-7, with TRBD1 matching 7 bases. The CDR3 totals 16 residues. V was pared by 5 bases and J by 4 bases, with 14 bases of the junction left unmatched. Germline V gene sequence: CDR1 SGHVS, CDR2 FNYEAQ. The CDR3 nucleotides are TGTGCCAGCAGCGACCAACTGGGACAGACAAATTACGAGCAGTACTTC. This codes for CASSDQLGQTNYEQYF.

CDR3 DNA: TGCGCCAGCAGCCAAGATTGGGCCGCAACTAATGAAAAACTGTTTTTT. As protein: CASSQDWAATNEKLFF. The chain recombines TRBV4-3 with TRBJ1-4; D unclear. The CDR3 length is 16 residues. Trimming shortened V by 0 bases and J by 0 bases, and 8 bases separated the two germline ends. Germline V CDR1 and CDR2: LGHNA, YSLEER.

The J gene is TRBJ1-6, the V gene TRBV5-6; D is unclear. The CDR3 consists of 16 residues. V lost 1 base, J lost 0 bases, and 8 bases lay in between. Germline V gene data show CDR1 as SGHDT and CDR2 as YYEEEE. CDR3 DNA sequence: TGTGCCAGCAGCTTGAGGCAGAGCTCCTATAATTCACCCCTCCACTTT. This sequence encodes CASSLRQSSYNSPLHF.

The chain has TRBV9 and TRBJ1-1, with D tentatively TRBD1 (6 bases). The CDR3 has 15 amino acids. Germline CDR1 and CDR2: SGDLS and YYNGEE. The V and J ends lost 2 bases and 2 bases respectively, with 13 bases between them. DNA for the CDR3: TGTGCCAGCAGCGTTGGTGGGGACATCAACACTGAAGCTTTCTTT. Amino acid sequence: CASSVGGDINTEAFF.